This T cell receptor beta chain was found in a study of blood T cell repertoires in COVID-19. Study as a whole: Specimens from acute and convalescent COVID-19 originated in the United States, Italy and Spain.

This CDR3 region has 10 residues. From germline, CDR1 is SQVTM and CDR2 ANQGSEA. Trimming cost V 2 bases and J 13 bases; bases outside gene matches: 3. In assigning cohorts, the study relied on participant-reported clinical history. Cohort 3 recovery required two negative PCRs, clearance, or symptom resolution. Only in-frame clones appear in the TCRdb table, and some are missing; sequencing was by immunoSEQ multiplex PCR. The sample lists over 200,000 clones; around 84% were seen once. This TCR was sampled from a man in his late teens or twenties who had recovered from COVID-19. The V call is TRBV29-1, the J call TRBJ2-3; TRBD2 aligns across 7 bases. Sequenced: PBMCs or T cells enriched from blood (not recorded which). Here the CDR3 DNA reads TGCAGCGTTGAATTACGGGGGGAGTATTTT. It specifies CSVELRGEYF.